Reported below is one T cell receptor beta chain. Profiled with immunoSEQ multiplex PCR; TCRdb holds only in-frame clones, not every one. The table includes some 120,000 clones, more than 75% detected once. This sample is drawn from a study of blood T cell repertoires in COVID-19. The wider study: Specimens from acute and convalescent COVID-19 originated in the United States, Italy and Spain.

Trimming removed 8 bases from V and 6 bases from J, with 14 bases in between. Germline V gene sequence: CDR1 LNHNV, CDR2 YYDKDF (reference sequence). The CDR3 has 13 amino acids. Sequencing used peripheral blood. The receptor was isolated from a human donor in a cohort sampled during active COVID-19. V and J are TRBV15 and TRBJ1-5; D is uncertain. The CDR3 DNA sequence: TGTGCCACCGCGGCCGGGAAAGTTCAGCCCCAGCATTTT. It yields the protein CATAAGKVQPQHF.